This T cell receptor beta chain was retrieved from a study of blood T cells in healthy people across ages. Germline V gene data show CDR1 as SEHNR and CDR2 as FQNEAQ (reference sequence). V shed 5 bases and J shed 3 bases, with 11 bases lying between them. The CDR3 extends over 13 amino acids. The authors ran a second PCR of roughly 6 to 12 cycles using a sample-barcoded 5' primer and a J-beta primer mix. TCRdb processed the 5' RACE reads anew with MiXCR; each CDR3 protein has one entry. Found here are approximately 800,000 distinct CDR3 sequences, 56% of them singletons; the top ten hold around 24%. This clonotype was found a few times.

This TCR was sampled from a middle-aged man in good health. The rearrangement links TRBV7-9 to TRBJ2-7; possibly TRBD1 for D (5 bases). The sequencing input was blood. The CDR3 DNA reads as TGTGCCAGCAGCGGAATAGACAGCTACGAGCAGTACTTC. This codes for CASSGIDSYEQYF.